Listed below are T cell receptor beta chains from one sample, sequenced in a study of blood T cell repertoires in COVID-19. The data were produced by immunoSEQ multiplex PCR, yet TCRdb's version contains in-frame clones alone and is incomplete. The sample shows fewer than 400,000 clones, approximately 88% of them seen only once. The sequencing sample was made of PBMCs or T cells enriched from blood (not recorded which). These receptors came from a man under 40 who had recovered from COVID-19. Both conserved end residues are part of each CDR3. A D gene is named only where the DNA matches it firmly. A clone size is listed for some rows: how often the clone was seen (once, few, many), or a class if it is expanded.

>.|TRBV2|TRBD1|TRBJ2-7|12
CASSGDSPTQYF
TGTGCCAGCAGTGGGGACAGCCCGACTCAGTACTTC
>.|TRBV6-5|TRBD1|TRBJ2-7|15
CASRTGGGSSYEQYF
TGTGCCAGCAGGACAGGGGGCGGGAGCTCCTACGAGCAGTACTTC
>.|TRBV11-2|.|TRBJ2-7|15
CASSLEAVPTYEQYF
TGTGCCAGCAGCTTAGAGGCGGTACCAACCTACGAGCAGTACTTC
>once|TRBV7-6|TRBD1|TRBJ1-2|12
CASSTGVEGYTF
TGTGCCAGCAGTACAGGGGTTGAGGGCTACACCTTC
>.|TRBV28|.|TRBJ1-2|12
CASSLPRGGYTF
TGTGCCAGCAGTTTGCCCAGGGGAGGCTACACCTTC
>.|TRBV5-6|TRBD1|TRBJ1-3|16
CASSLGGRGPGNTIYF
TGTGCCAGCAGCTTGGGCGGCAGGGGGCCTGGAAACACCATATATTTT
>.|TRBV10-2|TRBD1|TRBJ1-1|11
CASTGTGEAFF
TGCGCCAGCACCGGGACAGGAGAAGCTTTCTTT
>.|TRBV30|.|TRBJ1-2|13
CAWSVWGGYGYTF
TGTGCCTGGAGTGTTTGGGGCGGTTATGGCTACACCTTC
>.|TRBV29-1|.|TRBJ1-1|14
CSVSWGRVNTEAFF
TGCAGCGTTAGCTGGGGCAGGGTAAACACTGAAGCTTTCTTT
>.|TRBV2|.|TRBJ1-2|15
CASSEAAWEGRGYTF
TGTGCCAGCAGTGAAGCGGCGTGGGAGGGCAGGGGCTACACCTTC
>.|TRBV7-2|.|TRBJ2-2|14
CASSLSRNTGELFF
TGTGCCAGCAGCTTATCCAGGAACACCGGGGAGCTGTTTTTT
>.|TRBV19|TRBD1|TRBJ1-1|16
CASSTLPGQVNTEAFF
TGTGCCAGTAGTACACTCCCGGGACAGGTGAACACTGAAGCTTTCTTT
>.|TRBV18|.|TRBJ1-6|14
CASSPGGWDSPLHF
TGTGCCAGCTCACCAGGGGGCTGGGATTCACCCCTCCACTTT
>.|TRBV7-9|TRBD1|TRBJ1-5|15
CASSIGTAPNQPQHF
TGTGCCAGCAGCATAGGGACAGCGCCCAATCAGCCCCAGCATTTT
>once|TRBV7-8|.|TRBJ2-5|14
CASSPWTGAGTQYF
TGTGCCAGCAGCCCATGGACGGGAGCGGGGACCCAGTACTTC
>once|TRBV4-2|.|TRBJ1-1|16
CASSQEGRGTNTEAFF
TGTGCCAGCAGCCAAGAGGGCCGCGGGACGAACACTGAAGCTTTCTTT
>.|TRBV6-5|.|TRBJ1-1|12
CASRRGHLEAFF
TGTGCCAGCAGACGGGGACACCTTGAAGCTTTCTTT
>.|TRBV10-3|TRBD2|TRBJ2-3|16
CAISENPSGVTDTQYF
TGTGCCATCAGTGAGAATCCTAGCGGGGTCACAGATACGCAGTATTTT
>.|TRBV5-6|.|TRBJ1-5|13
CASSRSGNQPQHF
TGTGCCAGCAGCCGTTCCGGCAATCAGCCCCAGCATTTT
>.|TRBV12-5|TRBD1|TRBJ1-2|17
CASGLVIGTGEIYGYTF
TGTGCTAGTGGTTTGGTAATCGGGACAGGGGAGATCTATGGCTACACCTTC
>.|TRBV5-4|TRBD1|TRBJ1-2|16
CASNRDRGLGSSGYTF
TGTGCCAGCAACAGGGACAGGGGGCTCGGGAGTTCTGGCTACACCTTC
>.|TRBV27|TRBD1|TRBJ2-7|12
CASSTGGYEQYF
TGTGCCAGCAGTACAGGGGGGTACGAGCAGTACTTC
>.|TRBV3-1/TRBV3-2|.|TRBJ1-3|16
CASSQDLGFTGNTIYF
TGTGCCAGCAGCCAAGACCTAGGCTTTACTGGAAACACCATATATTTT
>.|TRBV6-5|.|TRBJ1-1|13
CASSPAGVNEAFF
TGTGCCAGCAGCCCCGCGGGGGTGAATGAAGCTTTCTTT
>.|TRBV3-1/TRBV3-2|TRBD2|TRBJ2-3|17
CASSQTGTRTPTDTQYF
TGTGCCAGCAGCCAGACCGGGACTAGAACTCCCACAGATACGCAGTATTTT
>.|TRBV7-2|TRBD1|TRBJ2-5|16
CASSLVVGTAQETQYF
TGTGCCAGCAGCTTAGTTGTCGGGACAGCCCAAGAGACCCAGTACTTC
>.|TRBV9|TRBD1|TRBJ1-6|14
CASSGRDSNSPLHF
TGTGCCAGCAGCGGCCGGGACAGTAATTCACCCCTCCACTTT
>.|TRBV4-1|.|TRBJ1-4|13
CASSLAGYEKLFF
TGCGCCAGCAGCCTTGCAGGGTATGAAAAACTGTTTTTT
>.|TRBV5-8|TRBD2|TRBJ2-7|13
CASSLGPGGEQYF
TGTGCCAGCAGCTTGGGGCCGGGGGGCGAGCAGTACTTC
>.|TRBV5-1|TRBD2|TRBJ2-3|14
CASSPGGFTDTQYF
TGCGCCAGCAGCCCGGGAGGCTTCACAGATACGCAGTATTTT